Presented here are 8 T cell receptor beta chains from one specimen sequenced in a study of blood T cells in healthy people across ages. Combining a sample-barcoded 5' primer with a J-beta primer mix, a second PCR ran for about 7 to 11 cycles. One entry per CDR3 protein, called by TCRdb with MiXCR from the 5' RACE reads. The sample records hundreds of thousands of distinct CDR3 sequences, under 45% being singletons. Sequencing was performed on blood. The origin of the receptors is a man in his sixties in good health.

The chain employs TRBV7-8 and TRBJ2-5; TRBD2 aligns across 7 bases. The CDR3 covers 12 residues. The ends lost 2 bases at V and 11 bases at J; junction bases unmatched: 5. The germline V gene has CDR1 SGHVS and CDR2 FQNEAQ. CDR3 protein: CASSLSGEWQYF. CDR3 in DNA: TGTGCCAGCAGCTTAAGCGGGGAGTGGCAGTACTTC.

A few counts support this clonotype. CDR3 nucleotide sequence: TGTGCCAGCAGCTTAAAGTTTGCGGGGGGGCGGGGTGAGCAGTTCTTC. It is translated as CASSLKFAGGRGEQFF. The genes are TRBV11-3 and TRBJ2-1, with TRBD2 identical over 9 bases. V shed 2 bases, J shed 9 bases, and the junction held 11 bases outside the gene matches. The CDR3 spans 16 residues. Germline values: CDR1 SGHNT, CDR2 YENEEA.

The sample holds a few counts of this clonotype. The V call is TRBV12-3 or TRBV12-4, the J call TRBJ2-1; 9 bases match TRBD1. This CDR3 spans 17 amino acids. V gave up 5 bases and J gave up 6 bases; unmatched junction bases: 14. The CDR3 DNA reads TGTGCCAGCAGTGCCTCTAGGACAGGGGTTGGGTCCAATGAGCAGTTCTTC. Its protein is CASSASRTGVGSNEQFF.

This clonotype came up a few times. J is TRBJ2-7 and V is TRBV20-1; a possible D gene is TRBD2 (6 bases). This CDR3 has 15 residues. Germline V gene sequence: CDR1 DFQATT, CDR2 SNEGSKA (reference sequence). The V and J ends lost 1 base and 2 bases respectively, with 15 bases between them. The CDR3, as DNA: TGCAGTGCTAGAGTACTTGGGGGGAACACCTACGAGCAGTACTTC. Translating it yields CSARVLGGNTYEQYF.

The chain carries TRBV25-1 and TRBJ2-7; no definite D call. The CDR3 extends over 12 amino acids. CDR1 and CDR2 (germline): MGHDK, SYGVNS. V lost 5 bases to trimming and J lost 5 bases, with 10 bases between them. CDR3 coding DNA: TGTGCCAGCAGTAGAACAATGAACGAGCAGTACTTC. Its translation is CASSRTMNEQYF.

The rearrangement uses TRBV7-6 and TRBJ2-7; D could derive from TRBD1 or TRBD2 (5 bases each). Per the germline V gene, CDR1 is SGHVS and CDR2 is FNYEAQ. This CDR3 region has 15 residues. Trimming cost V 5 bases and J 4 bases, with 18 bases left between them. DNA for the CDR3: TGTGCCAGCAGCCCTACAAGTTGGGGGTATTACGAGCAGTACTTC. Protein product: CASSPTSWGYYEQYF.

This clonotype turned up a few times. The genes are TRBV6-2 or TRBV6-3 and TRBJ2-5; 8 positions agree with TRBD1. J gave up 5 bases and V 7 bases, and 3 bases lay outside the gene matches. Germline V gene data show CDR1 as MNHEY and CDR2 as SVGEGT. This CDR3 is built from 12 residues. The CDR3, as DNA: TGTGCCAGCAACAGGGGGACGGAGACCCAGTACTTC. Protein sequence: CASNRGTETQYF.

The chain has TRBV18 and TRBJ1-2; D gene ambiguous. Between the trimmed V and J ends, which lost 2 bases and 9 bases, there was a span of 13 bases. The CDR3 runs 13 residues. Germline-derived CDR1 and CDR2 are KGHSH and LQKENI. This chain's CDR3 is CASSPVPSHRYTF. The CDR3 nucleotides read TGTGCCAGCTCACCAGTCCCGTCCCATCGCTACACCTTC.